This paragraph reports one TCR beta chain. Its antigen is as yet unknown. Tissue processing of the graft released intraepithelial and lamina propria lymphocytes from it. This sample was included in a study of graft-versus-host responses after intestinal transplantation. Broader study findings: Levels of circulating GvH clones at their peak were associated with early post-transplant HvG declines. Marrow from the recipient contained GvH clones, some of which had appeared first in ileum or blood.

Germline CDR1 SGHRS, CDR2 YFSETQ. The J segment lost 5 bases and the V segment lost 0 bases, leaving 2 bases of the junction unmatched. The CDR3 consists of 14 residues. Libraries were prepared by immunoSEQ multiplex PCR; TCRdb keeps only in-frame clonotypes and omits some of them. The sample consists of tens of thousands of clones, about nine tenths of them appearing once. The chain employs TRBV5-1 and TRBJ2-7, with 10 bases aligning to TRBD1. The receptor comes from a human patient who received an intestinal transplant, so some T cells may come from the graft donor. The sample consisted of ileum tissue, taken approximately 370 days after transplant. This chain's CDR3 is CASSLGQGADEQYF. The CDR3 nucleotides read TGCGCCAGCAGCTTGGGACAGGGGGCAGACGAGCAGTACTTC.